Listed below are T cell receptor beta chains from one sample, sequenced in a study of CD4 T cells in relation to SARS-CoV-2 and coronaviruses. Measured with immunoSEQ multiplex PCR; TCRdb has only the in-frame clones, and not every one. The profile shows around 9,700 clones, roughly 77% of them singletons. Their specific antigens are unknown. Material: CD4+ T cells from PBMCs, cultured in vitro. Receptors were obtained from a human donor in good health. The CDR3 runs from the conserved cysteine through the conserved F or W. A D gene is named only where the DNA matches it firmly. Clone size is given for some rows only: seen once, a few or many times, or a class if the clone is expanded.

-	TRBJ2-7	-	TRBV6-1	CASSDPLLRGSSYEQYF	TGTGCCAGCAGTGATCCCCTATTACGTGGGAGCTCCTACGAGCAGTACTTC
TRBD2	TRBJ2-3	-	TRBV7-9	CASSPPGGRRSTDTQYF	TGTGCCAGCAGCCCTCCGGGGGGGAGGCGGAGCACAGATACGCAGTATTTT
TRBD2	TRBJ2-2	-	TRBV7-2	CASSLAGAVPGELFF	TGTGCCAGCAGCCTAGCGGGGGCTGTTCCCGGGGAGCTGTTTTTT
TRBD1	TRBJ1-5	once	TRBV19	CASRETGTGANQPQHF	TGTGCCAGTAGAGAAACCGGGACAGGGGCAAATCAGCCCCAGCATTTT
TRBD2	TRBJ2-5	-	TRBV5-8	CASSFSGTSGRQQETQYF	TGTGCCAGCAGCTTCTCCGGGACTAGCGGGAGACAACAAGAGACCCAGTACTTC
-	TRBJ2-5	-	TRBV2	CASSLDSLETQYF	TGTGCCAGCAGCCTAGACAGTCTAGAGACCCAGTACTTC
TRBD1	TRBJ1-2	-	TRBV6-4	CASSVSTGTGDYTF	TGTGCCAGCAGTGTCTCGACAGGGACCGGCGACTACACCTTC
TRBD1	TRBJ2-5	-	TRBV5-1	CASREQGAEETQYF	TGCGCCAGCAGAGAGCAGGGGGCAGAGGAGACCCAGTACTTC
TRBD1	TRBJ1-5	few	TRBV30	CAWADRENQPQHF	TGTGCCTGGGCGGACAGGGAGAATCAGCCCCAGCATTTT
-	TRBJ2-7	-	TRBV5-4	CASSTRSEQYF	TGTGCCAGCAGCACAAGAAGCGAGCAGTACTTC